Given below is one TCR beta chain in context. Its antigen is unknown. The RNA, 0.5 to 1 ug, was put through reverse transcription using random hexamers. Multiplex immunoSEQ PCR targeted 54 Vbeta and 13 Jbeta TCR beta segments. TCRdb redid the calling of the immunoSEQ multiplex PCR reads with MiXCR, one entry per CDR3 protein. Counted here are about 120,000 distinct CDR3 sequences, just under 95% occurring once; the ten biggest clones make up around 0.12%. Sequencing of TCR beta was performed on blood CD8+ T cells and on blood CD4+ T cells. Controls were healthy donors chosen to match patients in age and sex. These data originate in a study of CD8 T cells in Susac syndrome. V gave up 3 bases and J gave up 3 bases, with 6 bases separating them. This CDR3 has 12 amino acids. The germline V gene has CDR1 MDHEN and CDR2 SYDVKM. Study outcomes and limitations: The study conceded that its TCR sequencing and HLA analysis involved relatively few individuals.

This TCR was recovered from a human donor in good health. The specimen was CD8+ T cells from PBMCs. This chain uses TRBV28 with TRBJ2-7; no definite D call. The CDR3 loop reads CASSFGLYEQYF. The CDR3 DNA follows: TGTGCCAGCAGTTTCGGGCTCTACGAGCAGTACTTC.